This T cell receptor (beta chain) was sequenced for a study of blood T cells in healthy people across ages. Findings of the study overall: Greater diversity and more naive CD4+ cells were seen in long-lived donors than in aged donors.

This CDR3 spans 13 amino acids. Sample-barcoded 5' priming and a J-beta primer mix drove a second PCR of roughly 7 to 11 cycles. Template switching added a 12-random-nucleotide identifier to every cDNA molecule. Each CDR3 protein is one row after TCRdb ran MiXCR on the 5' RACE reads. The sample consists of hundreds of thousands of distinct CDR3 sequences, about 28% of them appearing once. Note on this clonotype: Its antigen is currently unknown. This likely traces to a read error, being one base from a far larger clone.

The sequenced material came from blood. This TCR was sampled from a woman aged 80 or over in good health. The chain is built from TRBV12-3 or TRBV12-4 and TRBJ1-1; D unresolved. DNA for the CDR3: TGTGCCAGCAGTTTAGGGGCGGGCACTGGAGCTTTCTTT. Protein: CASSLGAGTGAFF.